This T cell receptor (beta chain) was retrieved from a study of CD8 T cells in Susac syndrome. General study findings and limits: The relatively small number of individuals in the TCR sequencing and HLA analysis was acknowledged by the study.

The CDR3 extends over 14 amino acids. The ends lost 1 base at V and 5 bases at J; junction bases unmatched: 3. CDR1 and CDR2 from the germline V gene are MDHEN and SYDVKM. For this clonotype: The antigen remains undetermined.

cDNA came from about 0.5 to 1 ug RNA primed by random hexamers. A multiplex approach, immunoSEQ multiplex PCR, amplified TCR beta CDR3 across 54 Vbeta and 13 Jbeta. TCRdb used MiXCR to reprocess the immunoSEQ multiplex PCR reads, holding one entry per CDR3 protein. Among 110,000 to 150,000 distinct CDR3 sequences listed, nearly 95% were seen once. Sequencing was done on a sample of CD8+ T cells from PBMCs. This TCR was sampled from a human donor in good health. The chain joins TRBV28 to TRBJ1-2; 8 bases fit TRBD1. The CDR3: CASSLSRTGYGYTF. The CDR3 DNA reads TGTGCCAGCAGTTTATCTAGGACAGGGTATGGCTACACCTTC.